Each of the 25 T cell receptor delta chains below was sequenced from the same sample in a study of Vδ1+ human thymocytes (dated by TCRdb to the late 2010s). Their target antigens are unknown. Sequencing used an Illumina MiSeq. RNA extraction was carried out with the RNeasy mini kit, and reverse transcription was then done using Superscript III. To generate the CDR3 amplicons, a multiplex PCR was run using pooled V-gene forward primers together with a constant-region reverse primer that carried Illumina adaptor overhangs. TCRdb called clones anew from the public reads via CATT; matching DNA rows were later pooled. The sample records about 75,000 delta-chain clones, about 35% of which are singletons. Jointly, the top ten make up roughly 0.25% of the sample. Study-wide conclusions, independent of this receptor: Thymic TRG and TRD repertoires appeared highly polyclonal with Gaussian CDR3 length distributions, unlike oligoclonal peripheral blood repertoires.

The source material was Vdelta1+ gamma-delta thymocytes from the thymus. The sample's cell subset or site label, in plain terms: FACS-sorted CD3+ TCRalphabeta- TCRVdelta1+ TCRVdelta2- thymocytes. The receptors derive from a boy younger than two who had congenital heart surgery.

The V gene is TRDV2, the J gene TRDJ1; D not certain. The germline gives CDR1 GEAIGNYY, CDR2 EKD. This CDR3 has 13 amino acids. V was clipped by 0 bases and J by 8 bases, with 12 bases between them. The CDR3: CACDTNPPEKLIF. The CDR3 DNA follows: TGTGCCTGTGACACCAATCCGCCTGAGAAACTCATCTTT.

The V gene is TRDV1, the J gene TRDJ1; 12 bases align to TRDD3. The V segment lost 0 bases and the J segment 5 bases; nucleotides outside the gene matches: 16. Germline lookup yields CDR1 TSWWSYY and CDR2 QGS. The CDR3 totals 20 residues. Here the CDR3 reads CALGELLLEELGDTRDKLIF. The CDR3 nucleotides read TGTGCTCTTGGGGAACTCCTCCTAGAGGAACTGGGGGATACTAGGGATAAACTCATCTTT.

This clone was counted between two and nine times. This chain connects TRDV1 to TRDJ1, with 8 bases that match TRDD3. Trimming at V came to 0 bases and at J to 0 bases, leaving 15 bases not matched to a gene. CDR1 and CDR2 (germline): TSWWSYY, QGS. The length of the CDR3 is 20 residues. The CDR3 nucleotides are TGTGCTCTTGGGGAACTTTCGAGCGCCTGGGGGACCGGGTACACCGATAAACTCATCTTT. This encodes CALGELSSAWGTGYTDKLIF.

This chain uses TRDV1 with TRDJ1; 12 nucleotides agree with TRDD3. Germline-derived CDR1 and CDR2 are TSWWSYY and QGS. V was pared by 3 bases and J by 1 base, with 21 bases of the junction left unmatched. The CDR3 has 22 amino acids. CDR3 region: CALGDTVLPRTGGYLGTDKLIF. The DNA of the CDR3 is TGTGCTCTTGGGGACACGGTCCTACCACGAACTGGGGGATACCTTGGCACCGATAAACTCATCTTT.

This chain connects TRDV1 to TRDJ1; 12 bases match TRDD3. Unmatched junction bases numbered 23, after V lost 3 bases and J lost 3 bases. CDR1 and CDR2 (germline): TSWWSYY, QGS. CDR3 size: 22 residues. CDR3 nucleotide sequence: TGTGCTCTTGGGGACTCCCTTCCTACCCCCTTTCGTACTGGGGGATACCCCGATAAACTCATCTTT. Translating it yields CALGDSLPTPFRTGGYPDKLIF.

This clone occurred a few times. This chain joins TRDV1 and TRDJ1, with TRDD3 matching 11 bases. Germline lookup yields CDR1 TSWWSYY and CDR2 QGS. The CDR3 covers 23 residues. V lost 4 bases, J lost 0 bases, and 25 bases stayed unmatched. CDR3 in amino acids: CALGAQTLPPIYWGILNTDKLIF. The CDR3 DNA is TGTGCTCTTGGGGCGCAGACTCTTCCTCCCATATACTGGGGGATATTGAACACCGATAAACTCATCTTT.

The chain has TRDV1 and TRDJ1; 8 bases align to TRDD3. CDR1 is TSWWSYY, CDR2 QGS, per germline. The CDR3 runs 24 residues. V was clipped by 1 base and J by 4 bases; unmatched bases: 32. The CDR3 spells CALGERPMESYGPLGDLPCDKLIF. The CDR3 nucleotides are TGTGCTCTTGGGGAACGTCCCATGGAGTCCTACGGGCCCCTGGGGGACCTCCCCTGCGATAAACTCATCTTT.

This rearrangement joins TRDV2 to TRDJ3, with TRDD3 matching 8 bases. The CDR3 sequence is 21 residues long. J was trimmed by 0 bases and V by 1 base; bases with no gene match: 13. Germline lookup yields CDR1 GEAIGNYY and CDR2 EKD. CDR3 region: CACDTGIPYLLSSWDTRQMFF. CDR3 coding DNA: TGTGCCTGTGACACGGGGATACCCTACCTCTTGAGCTCCTGGGACACCCGACAGATGTTTTTC.

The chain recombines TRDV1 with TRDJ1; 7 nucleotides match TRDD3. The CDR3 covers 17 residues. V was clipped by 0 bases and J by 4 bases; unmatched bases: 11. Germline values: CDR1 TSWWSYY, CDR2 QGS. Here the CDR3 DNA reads TGTGCTCTTGGGGAACTCTCTTTCAAATGGGGGAACGATAAACTCATCTTT. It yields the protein CALGELSFKWGNDKLIF.

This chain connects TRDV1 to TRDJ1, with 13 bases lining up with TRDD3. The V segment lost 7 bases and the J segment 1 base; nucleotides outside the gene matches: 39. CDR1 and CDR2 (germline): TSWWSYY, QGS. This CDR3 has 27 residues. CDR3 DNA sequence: TGTGCTCTTGTCCCCCTTGGATCCTCAGGGTTTCCTACGAAGTACTGGGGGATACGCGATCCCACCGATAAACTCATCTTT. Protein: CALVPLGSSGFPTKYWGIRDPTDKLIF.

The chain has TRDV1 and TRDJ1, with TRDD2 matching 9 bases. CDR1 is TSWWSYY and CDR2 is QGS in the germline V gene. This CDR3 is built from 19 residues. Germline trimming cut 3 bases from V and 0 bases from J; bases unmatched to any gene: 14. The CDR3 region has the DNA TGTGCTCTTGGGGAGAGGGCCTTCCTACGTTGGGGATACACCGATAAACTCATCTTT. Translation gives CALGERAFLRWGYTDKLIF.

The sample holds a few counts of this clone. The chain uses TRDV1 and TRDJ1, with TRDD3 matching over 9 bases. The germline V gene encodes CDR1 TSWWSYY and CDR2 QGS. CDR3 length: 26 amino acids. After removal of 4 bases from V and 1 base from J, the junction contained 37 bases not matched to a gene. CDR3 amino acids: CALGGTRPSLIWGIKGVKPPTDKLIF. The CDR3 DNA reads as TGTGCTCTTGGGGGGACCCGGCCTTCCCTTATCTGGGGGATTAAAGGGGTTAAGCCGCCCACCGATAAACTCATCTTT.

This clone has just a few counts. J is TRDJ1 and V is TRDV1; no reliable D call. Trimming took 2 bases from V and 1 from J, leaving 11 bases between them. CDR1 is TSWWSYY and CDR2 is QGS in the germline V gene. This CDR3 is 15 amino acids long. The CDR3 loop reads CALGERFPLTDKLIF. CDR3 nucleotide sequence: TGTGCTCTTGGGGAAAGGTTCCCCCTCACCGATAAACTCATCTTT.

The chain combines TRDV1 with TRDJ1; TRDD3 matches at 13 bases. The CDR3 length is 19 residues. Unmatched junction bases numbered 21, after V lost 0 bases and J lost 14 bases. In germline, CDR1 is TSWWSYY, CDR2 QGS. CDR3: CALGELVVGSTGGYGTDIF. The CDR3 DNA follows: TGTGCTCTTGGGGAACTAGTCGTAGGGTCTACTGGGGGATACGGGACCGATATCTTT.

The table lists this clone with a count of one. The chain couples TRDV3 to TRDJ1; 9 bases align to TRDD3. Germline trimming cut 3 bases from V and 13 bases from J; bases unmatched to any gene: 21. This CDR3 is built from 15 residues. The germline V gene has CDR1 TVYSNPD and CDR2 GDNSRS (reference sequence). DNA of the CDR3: TGTGCCTTCCTCCCCATACTGGGGGACTCTTGGTGGAGCATCTTT. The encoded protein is CAFLPILGDSWWSIF.

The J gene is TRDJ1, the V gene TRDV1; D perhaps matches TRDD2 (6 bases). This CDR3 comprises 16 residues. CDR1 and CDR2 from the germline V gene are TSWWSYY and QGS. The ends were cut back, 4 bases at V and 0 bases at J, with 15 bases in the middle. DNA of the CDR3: TGTGCTCTTGGGGGAGGCCTTCCCCAGTACACCGATAAACTCATCTTT. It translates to CALGGGLPQYTDKLIF.

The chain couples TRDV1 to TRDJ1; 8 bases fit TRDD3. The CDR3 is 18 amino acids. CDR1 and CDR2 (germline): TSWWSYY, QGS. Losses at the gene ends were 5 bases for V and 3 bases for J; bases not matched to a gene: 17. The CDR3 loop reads CALGNPPPNTGGPDKLIF. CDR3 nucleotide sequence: TGTGCTCTTGGGAATCCGCCCCCTAATACTGGGGGGCCCGATAAACTCATCTTT.

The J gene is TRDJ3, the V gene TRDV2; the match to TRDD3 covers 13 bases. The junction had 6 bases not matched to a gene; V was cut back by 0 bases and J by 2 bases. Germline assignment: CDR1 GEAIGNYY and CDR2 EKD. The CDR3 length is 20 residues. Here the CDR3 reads CACDTDNWGIRTWDTRQMFF. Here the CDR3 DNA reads TGTGCCTGTGACACCGATAACTGGGGGATACGGACCTGGGACACCCGACAGATGTTTTTC.

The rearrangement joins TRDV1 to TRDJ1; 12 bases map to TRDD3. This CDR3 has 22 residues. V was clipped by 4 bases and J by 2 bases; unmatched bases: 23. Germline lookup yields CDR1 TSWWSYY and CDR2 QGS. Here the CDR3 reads CALGAPSSPMGLGDTRTDKLIF. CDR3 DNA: TGTGCTCTTGGGGCCCCCTCCTCCCCGATGGGGCTGGGGGATACGCGGACCGATAAACTCATCTTT.

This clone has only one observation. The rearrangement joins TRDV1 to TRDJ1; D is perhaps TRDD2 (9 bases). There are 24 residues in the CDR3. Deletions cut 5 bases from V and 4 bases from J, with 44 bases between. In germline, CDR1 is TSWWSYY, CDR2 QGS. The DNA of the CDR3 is TGTGCTCTTGGGCCCCCCGGCCTTCCTACGAGGATTGGGGGATCCCCAAGGGCAGGCGATAAACTCATCTTT. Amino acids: CALGPPGLPTRIGGSPRAGDKLIF.

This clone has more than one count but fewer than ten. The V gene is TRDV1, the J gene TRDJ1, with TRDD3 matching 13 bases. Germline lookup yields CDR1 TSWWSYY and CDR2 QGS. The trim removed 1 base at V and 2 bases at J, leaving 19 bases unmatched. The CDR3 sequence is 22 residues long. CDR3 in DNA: TGTGCTCTTGGGGAACCCCTAAACTTCCCAGACTGGGGGATACGCCGGACCGATAAACTCATCTTT. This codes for CALGEPLNFPDWGIRRTDKLIF.

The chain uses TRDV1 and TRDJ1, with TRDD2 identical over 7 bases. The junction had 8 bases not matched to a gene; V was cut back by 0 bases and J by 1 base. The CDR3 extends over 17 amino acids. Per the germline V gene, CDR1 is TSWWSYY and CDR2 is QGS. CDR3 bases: TGTGCTCTTGGGGAACTCACCTACTTCCTAGTCACCGATAAACTCATCTTT. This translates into CALGELTYFLVTDKLIF.

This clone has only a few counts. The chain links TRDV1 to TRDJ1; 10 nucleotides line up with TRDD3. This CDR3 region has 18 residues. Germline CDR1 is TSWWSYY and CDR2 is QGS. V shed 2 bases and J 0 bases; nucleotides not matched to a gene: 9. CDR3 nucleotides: TGTGCTCTTGGGGAAAGTCCCTACTGGGGGATTAACACCGATAAACTCATCTTT. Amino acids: CALGESPYWGINTDKLIF.

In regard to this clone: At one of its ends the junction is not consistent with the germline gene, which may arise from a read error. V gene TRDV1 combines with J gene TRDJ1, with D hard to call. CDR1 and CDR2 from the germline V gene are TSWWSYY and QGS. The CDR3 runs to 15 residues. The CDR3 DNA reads TGCGCTCTTGGTATTTCGCGAAAGTACACCGATAAACTCATCTTT. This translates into CALGISRKYTDKLIF.

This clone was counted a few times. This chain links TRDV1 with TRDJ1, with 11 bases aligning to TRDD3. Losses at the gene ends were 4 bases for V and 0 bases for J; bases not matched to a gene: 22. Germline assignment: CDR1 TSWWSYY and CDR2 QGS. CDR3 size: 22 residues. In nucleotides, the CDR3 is TGTGCTCTTGGGGGGGAACCTTCCTCTCAACTGGGGGATAAGGGGTACACCGATAAACTCATCTTT. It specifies CALGGEPSSQLGDKGYTDKLIF.